These 23 T cell receptor beta chains originate from one sample sequenced in a study of T-cell reconstitution after alpha-beta-depleted transplantation in children. The authors prepared the TCRbeta library with unique molecular identifiers. TCRdb re-analysed the PCR reads in MiXCR, keeping a single row per CDR3 protein. The sample lists 65,000 to 70,000 distinct CDR3 sequences, roughly 5.2% occurring once. The starting material was PBMCs, mostly from graft donor cells, obtained 180 days after TCRalphabeta/CD19-depleted stem cell transplant. All receptors come from a boy in the first two years of life who had a stem cell transplant for acute myeloid leukemia, so the T cells may come from the graft donor.

V gene TRBV21-1 combines with J gene TRBJ2-7; TRBD1 is the table's D call and was not checked against the DNA. TRBV21-1 is labeled a pseudogene. The CDR3 runs 15 residues. CDR3 amino acids: CASSLRQGGNYEQYV. The CDR3 nucleotides are TGTGCCAGCAGCCTTCGACAGGGGGGGAACTACGAGCAGTACGTC.

This clonotype was seen many times. The chain employs TRBV24-1 and TRBJ2-7; 9 nucleotides agree with TRBD1. The CDR3 totals 17 residues. J lost 2 bases, V lost 4 bases, and 11 bases had no gene match. From germline, CDR1 is KGHDR and CDR2 SFDVKD. The CDR3 coding sequence is TGTGCCACCAGTGAACGCCCGGCGGGACAGGGTACCTACGAGCAGTACTTC. Its translation: CATSERPAGQGTYEQYF.

At least ten counts were recorded for this clonotype. The rearrangement uses TRBV15 and TRBJ2-7, with D perhaps TRBD1 or TRBD2 (5 bases each). The ends were cut back, 0 bases at V and 10 bases at J, with 13 bases in the middle. This CDR3 is 13 amino acids long. CDR1 is LNHNV and CDR2 is YYDKDF in the germline V gene (reference sequence). The CDR3 DNA reads as TGTGCCACCAGCAGAGATATCCGGGGCCAACAGTACGTC. Translation gives CATSRDIRGQQYV.

This clonotype was detected many times. V is TRBV11-2 and J is TRBJ2-5; 9 nucleotides line up with TRBD1. Trimming cost V 5 bases and J 2 bases; bases outside gene matches: 18. Germline assignment: CDR1 SGHAT and CDR2 FQNNGV. CDR3 length: 19 amino acids. The CDR3 sequence: CASSGRGGTGTSRQETQYF. The CDR3 bases are TGTGCCAGCAGCGGAAGAGGAGGGACAGGGACCTCGAGGCAAGAGACCCAGTACTTC.

A remark on this clonotype: Given a much more abundant clone one base away, this may be a read error. The rearrangement uses TRBV28 and TRBJ2-4, with a weak D call TRBD1 (5 bases). CDR3 size: 18 residues. Trimming removed 4 bases from V and 0 bases from J, with 19 bases in between. Per germline, CDR1 MDHEN and CDR2 SYDVKM. This CDR3 is CASSYPLDTSLAKNIQYF. As DNA, the CDR3 is TGTGCCAGCAGTTACCCGCTGGACACCTCGCTAGCCAAAAACATTCAGTACTTC.

The sample holds many counts of this clonotype. The chain is built from TRBV5-1 and TRBJ2-2; TRBD2 aligns across 15 bases. The length of the CDR3 is 21 residues. CDR1 is SGHRS and CDR2 is YFSETQ in the germline V gene. Losses at the gene ends were 4 bases for V and 4 bases for J; bases not matched to a gene: 17. The CDR3 sequence: CASSKLPGLAGGPLSTGELFF. CDR3 nucleotide sequence: TGCGCCAGCAGCAAACTGCCGGGACTAGCGGGGGGCCCGTTGAGCACCGGGGAGCTGTTTTTT.

This clonotype occurred many times. The chain carries TRBV12-3 or TRBV12-4 and TRBJ1-1, with no clear D. The ends were cut back, 6 bases at V and 5 bases at J, with 10 bases in the middle. CDR3 size: 12 residues. As DNA, the CDR3 is TGTGCCAGCAGCCCTGGTTCGACTGAAGCTTTCTTT. Translation gives CASSPGSTEAFF.

V is TRBV19 and J is TRBJ2-7, with 7 nucleotides matching TRBD1. Unmatched junction bases numbered 10, after V lost 6 bases and J lost 5 bases. The CDR3 runs to 14 residues. Germline V gene lookup returns CDR1 LNHDA and CDR2 SQIVND (reference sequence). Here the CDR3 reads CASSFGTAFDEQYF. As DNA, the CDR3 is TGTGCCAGTAGCTTCGGGACAGCTTTTGACGAGCAGTACTTC.

This clonotype was found many times. The chain recombines TRBV2 with TRBJ1-5; D unclear. The germline V gene has CDR1 SNHLY and CDR2 FYNNEI. Trimming removed 2 bases from V and 0 bases from J, with 8 bases in between. This CDR3 has 15 amino acids. CDR3 residues: CASSEQEFSNQPQHF. In DNA, the CDR3 is TGTGCCAGCAGTGAACAGGAGTTTAGCAATCAGCCCCAGCATTTT.

This clonotype was seen ten or more times. The chain is built from TRBV20-1 and TRBJ1-6; no clear D. Per the germline V gene, CDR1 is DFQATT and CDR2 is SNEGSKA (reference sequence). This CDR3 contains 15 residues. V was pared by 6 bases and J by 0 bases, with 12 bases between. Here the CDR3 reads CSARTVSSYNSPLHF. CDR3 nucleotide sequence: TGCAGTGCCCGGACTGTGAGCTCCTATAATTCACCCCTCCACTTT.

This clonotype has ten or more counts. The chain recombines TRBV7-8 with TRBJ2-3; 9 bases fit TRBD1. This CDR3 has 16 residues. Germline V gives CDR1 SGHVS, CDR2 FQNEAQ. Germline trimming cut 3 bases from V and 3 bases from J; bases unmatched to any gene: 7. CDR3 sequence: CASSLGTGKGTDTQYF. The CDR3 nucleotides are TGTGCCAGCAGCTTGGGGACAGGGAAGGGGACAGATACGCAGTATTTT.

This clonotype was seen repeatedly, ten times or more. This chain uses TRBV29-1 with TRBJ2-7; D ambiguous. The germline gives CDR1 SQVTM, CDR2 ANQGSEA. This CDR3 has 14 amino acids. The V and J ends lost 1 base and 2 bases respectively, with 12 bases between them. As DNA, the CDR3 is TGCAGCGTTGAAGCCGGACCGAATACCTACGAGCAGTACTTC. This encodes CSVEAGPNTYEQYF.

The sample holds a few counts of this clonotype. The CDR3 DNA sequence: TGTGCCAGTAAGGGCTATGGCTACACCTTC. This encodes CASKGYGYTF. The chain links TRBV19 to TRBJ1-2; D remains unclear. CDR1 is LNHDA and CDR2 is SQIVND in the germline V gene (reference sequence). The CDR3 is 10 amino acids. V lost 7 bases and J 4 bases, leaving 4 bases between the germline ends.

This clonotype was counted many times. The V call is TRBV12-3 or TRBV12-4, the J call TRBJ1-1; TRBD1 matches 8 bases. This CDR3 region has 15 residues. V trimming: 6 bases; J trimming: 0 bases; junction bases outside the gene matches: 6. The CDR3 sequence is CASSLQGGVNTEAFF. The CDR3 DNA reads as TGTGCCAGCAGCCTACAGGGGGGAGTGAACACTGAAGCTTTCTTT.

This clonotype was found many times. This chain links TRBV5-5 with TRBJ1-2; D not certain. Trimming pared 0 bases from V and 5 bases from J, leaving 11 bases between. The CDR3 runs to 14 residues. Germline V gene lookup returns CDR1 SGHKS and CDR2 YYEKEE (reference sequence). The CDR3 region is CASSLALAGYGYTF. In DNA, the CDR3 is TGTGCCAGCAGCTTGGCCTTGGCGGGGTATGGCTACACCTTC.

The table lists this clonotype with many counts. This rearrangement joins TRBV5-1 to TRBJ2-5; tentatively, D is TRBD2 (7 bases). CDR1 is SGHRS and CDR2 is YFSETQ in the germline V gene. The CDR3 has 16 amino acids. V lost 3 bases to trimming and J lost 4 bases, with 19 bases between them. DNA for the CDR3: TGCGCCAGCAGCTCAGGTTCGGGGGGCCCTGGAGAGACCCAGTACTTC. This gives the protein CASSSGSGGPGETQYF.

Notes on this clonotype: This may be a read error, as it is one base from a much larger clone. The chain couples TRBV11-2 to TRBJ2-5; 7 bases agree with TRBD1. Germline CDR1 SGHAT, CDR2 FQNNGV. This CDR3 contains 13 residues. The DNA for the CDR3 is TGTGCCAGAAGCTCCGACAGGGAAGAGACCCAGTACTTC. Amino acid sequence: CARSSDREETQYF.

This clonotype was detected ten times or more. The CDR3 DNA is TGTGCCAGCAGTTACAGGAACACTGAAGCTTTCTTT. Encoded protein: CASSYRNTEAFF. The V gene is TRBV6-6, the J gene TRBJ1-1; D unresolved. This CDR3 has 12 amino acids. Trimming removed 2 bases at V and 1 base at J, with 2 bases between. The germline V gene encodes CDR1 MNHNY and CDR2 SVGAGI (reference sequence).

This clonotype was observed many times. J is TRBJ1-1 and V is TRBV3-1, with TRBD1 matching 10 bases. V shed 3 bases, J shed 2 bases, and the junction held 3 bases outside the gene matches. Per the germline V gene, CDR1 is LGHDT and CDR2 is YNNKEL (reference sequence). The CDR3 sequence is 15 residues long. CDR3 region: CASSQGTGVNTEAFF. The CDR3 nucleotides read TGTGCCAGCAGCCAGGGGACAGGGGTAAACACTGAAGCTTTCTTT.

J is TRBJ1-1 and V is TRBV5-1; tentative D call: TRBD1 (6 bases). Trimming pared 0 bases from V and 7 bases from J, leaving 10 bases between. The CDR3 runs to 13 residues. Germline CDR1 is SGHRS and CDR2 is YFSETQ. The CDR3 protein is CASSLGVGGEAFF. CDR3 nucleotides: TGCGCCAGCAGCTTGGGGGTAGGGGGTGAAGCTTTCTTT.

The chain employs TRBV7-3 and TRBJ1-2, with TRBD1 as a possible D gene (5 bases). The CDR3 is made up of 13 amino acids. Trimming removed 5 bases at V and 5 bases at J, with 12 bases between. The germline V gene encodes CDR1 SGHTA and CDR2 FQGTGA. CDR3 nucleotides: TGTGCCAGCAGCACTTCGGGGGGATATGGCTACACCTTC. Its protein is CASSTSGGYGYTF.

There are many counts of this clonotype. The rearrangement links TRBV12-3 or TRBV12-4 to TRBJ2-6; D is uncertain. V was shortened by 3 bases and J by 0 bases, with 9 bases between the two germline ends. This CDR3 spans 16 amino acids. CDR3 sequence reads: CASSFPGHSGANVLTF. The CDR3 DNA sequence: TGTGCCAGCAGTTTCCCGGGCCACTCTGGGGCCAACGTCCTGACTTTC.

Ten or more counts support this clonotype. The rearrangement uses TRBV20-1 and TRBJ2-7; 7 bases are shared with TRBD1. Germline assignment: CDR1 DFQATT and CDR2 SNEGSKA (reference sequence). The trim removed 3 bases at V and 2 bases at J, leaving 10 bases unmatched. This CDR3 spans 15 amino acids. The CDR3 nucleotides read TGCAGTGCTAGCCTCGTGAGGACAGGAACCTACGAGCAGTACGTC. Amino acids: CSASLVRTGTYEQYV.